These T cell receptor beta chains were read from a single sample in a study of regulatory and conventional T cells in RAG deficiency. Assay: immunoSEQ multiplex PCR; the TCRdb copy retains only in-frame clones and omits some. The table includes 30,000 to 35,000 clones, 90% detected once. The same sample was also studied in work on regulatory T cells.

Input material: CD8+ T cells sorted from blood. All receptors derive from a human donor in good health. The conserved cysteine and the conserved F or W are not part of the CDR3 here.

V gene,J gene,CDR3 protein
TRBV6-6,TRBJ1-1,ASEGGTEAF
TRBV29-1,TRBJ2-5,SVEGGIHGETQY
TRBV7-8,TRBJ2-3,ASSSLRLAENTDTQY
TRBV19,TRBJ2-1,ASSIRDPRGNEQF
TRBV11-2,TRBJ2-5,ASSQWLSGTIEGETQY
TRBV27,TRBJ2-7,ASSSHFRSGDRLYEQY
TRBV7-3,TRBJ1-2,ASSSSPGSSGYT
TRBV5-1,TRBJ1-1,ASSLVPRPNTEAF
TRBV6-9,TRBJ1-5,ASSSGQGNQPQH
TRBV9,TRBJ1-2,ASSVGLTDHYGYT
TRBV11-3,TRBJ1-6,ASSLAIPTGPNLYNSPLH
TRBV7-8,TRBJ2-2,ASSSSGTGAGELF
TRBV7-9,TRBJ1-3,ASSLRGVPDSGNTIY
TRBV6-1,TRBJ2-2,ASTMGQGGTGELF
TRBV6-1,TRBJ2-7,ASWGQNYEQY
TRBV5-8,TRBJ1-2,ASSLPTGPNYGYT
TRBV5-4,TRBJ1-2,ASNSKDRDNYGYT
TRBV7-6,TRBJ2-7,ASSQQGDGYEQY
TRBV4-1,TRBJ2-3,ASSQESVATDTQY
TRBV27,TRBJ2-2,ASGGSGTTTGELF
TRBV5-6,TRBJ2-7,ASSSLTGTYEQY
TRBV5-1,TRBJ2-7,ASSLASGGTYEQY
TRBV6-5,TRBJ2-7,ASGEDEQY
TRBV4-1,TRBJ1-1,ASSQMPPPGGLNTEAF
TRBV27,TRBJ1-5,ASRENYSNQPQH
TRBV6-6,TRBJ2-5,ASSSPGQGFQETQY
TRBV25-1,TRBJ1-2,ASSSPGGADYGYT
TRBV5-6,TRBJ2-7,ASSLRSNYEQY
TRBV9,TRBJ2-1,ASSVGDRGNDEQF
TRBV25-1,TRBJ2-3,ASSLQSGGTQY
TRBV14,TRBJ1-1,ASSQGTGGEEAF
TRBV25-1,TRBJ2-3,ASSDPGRHRNPERQY
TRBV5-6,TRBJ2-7,ASSLPGGWGEQY
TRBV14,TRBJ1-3,ASSPTDRARGNTIY
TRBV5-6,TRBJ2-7,ASSFGDSIYEQY
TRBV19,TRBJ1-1,ASSIDMGTEAF
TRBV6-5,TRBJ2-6,ASSLAGANVLT
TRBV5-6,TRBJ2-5,ASSNDRVIETQY
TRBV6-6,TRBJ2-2,ASSYPAGELF
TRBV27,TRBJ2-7,ASRAAGGLSSYEQY
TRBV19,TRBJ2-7,ASSPRWDLSDEQY
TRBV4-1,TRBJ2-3,ASSQAELTGYADTQY
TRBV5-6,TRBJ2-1,ASSFSGTGTYNEQF
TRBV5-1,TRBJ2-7,ASSVPDRGSLEQY
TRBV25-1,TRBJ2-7,ASSGVGVSTYEQY